Presented here are 23 T cell receptor beta chains from one specimen sequenced in a study of blood T cells in healthy people across ages. A second PCR of roughly 7 to 11 cycles used a sample-barcoded 5' primer and a J-beta primer mix. One entry per CDR3 protein, called by TCRdb with MiXCR from the 5' RACE reads. The sample shows 1.5 million to 2 million distinct CDR3 sequences, around 40% of them seen only once. Sequencing was done on a sample of blood. These receptors all stem from a human donor in good health.

This clonotype was seen just once. V and J are TRBV5-1 and TRBJ2-4, with 11 nucleotides matching TRBD1. The germline V gene has CDR1 SGHRS and CDR2 YFSETQ. The CDR3 is made up of 19 amino acids. J lost 0 bases, V lost 7 bases, and 15 bases had no gene match. CDR3 bases: TGCGCCAGCGCCATTCGGACCGGGACAGGGGGGCTAGCCAAAAACATTCAGTACTTC. This encodes CASAIRTGTGGLAKNIQYF.

This clonotype showed up just once. DNA for the CDR3: TGCGCCAGCAGCCAAGTTGGTACCACCGGGGAGCTGTTTTTT. Its translation is CASSQVGTTGELFF. The chain employs TRBV4-1 and TRBJ2-2; D is unclear. The length of the CDR3 is 14 residues. Trimming pared 1 base from V and 4 bases from J, leaving 7 bases between. The germline gives CDR1 MGHRA, CDR2 YSYEKL.

This clonotype was detected only a few times. The gene calls are TRBV14 and TRBJ2-7; 13 positions match TRBD2. The CDR3 covers 17 residues. V was pared by 4 bases and J by 3 bases, with 9 bases of the junction left unmatched. Germline lookup yields CDR1 SGHDN and CDR2 FVKESK. CDR3 sequence (DNA): TGTGCCAGCAGCCTACTAGCGGGGGGGCAATCCCTCTACGAGCAGTACTTC. Protein product: CASSLLAGGQSLYEQYF. The full variable domain, its missing parts supplied by reference TRBV14 and TRBJ2-7, is EAGVTQFPSHSVIEKGQTVTLRCDPISGHDNLYWYRRVMGKEIKFLLHFVKESKQDESGMPNNRFLAERTGGTYSTLKVQPAELEDSGVYFCASSLLAGGQSLYEQYFGPGTRLTVT.

The chain recombines TRBV24-1 with TRBJ2-7; 7 bases are shared with TRBD1. The CDR3 is 17 amino acids. Germline V CDR1 and CDR2: KGHDR, SFDVKD. V lost 4 bases and J lost 2; bases outside the gene matches: 13. Here the CDR3 reads CATSEPTGEKDPYEQYF. CDR3 sequence (DNA): TGTGCCACCAGTGAGCCTACAGGGGAGAAAGACCCCTACGAGCAGTACTTC.

The sample holds a few counts of this clonotype. The rearrangement joins TRBV5-1 to TRBJ2-4; D gene uncertain. Trimming removed 0 bases from V and 8 bases from J, with 15 bases in between. This CDR3 is built from 15 residues. The V gene's germline CDR1 is SGHRS and CDR2 YFSETQ. The CDR3 sequence: CASSLADVGLDIQYF. CDR3 sequence (DNA): TGCGCCAGCAGCTTGGCTGACGTCGGGTTAGACATTCAGTACTTC.

The chain couples TRBV20-1 to TRBJ2-1, with D perhaps matching TRBD1 or TRBD2 (5 bases each). The V gene lost 2 bases and the J gene lost 0 bases, with 8 bases spanning the gap. The CDR3 is 14 residues long. Per germline, CDR1 DFQATT and CDR2 SNEGSKA (reference sequence). The CDR3 DNA sequence: TGCAGTGCTAGAACGGGGACCTCCTACAATGAGCAGTTCTTC. Encoded protein: CSARTGTSYNEQFF.

This chain connects TRBV7-8 to TRBJ1-2; D gene ambiguous. Trimming pared 7 bases from V and 8 bases from J, leaving 26 bases between. Germline loops: CDR1 SGHVS, CDR2 FQNEAQ. The CDR3 spans 16 residues. CDR3 protein: CASNLTPDTGLGGYTF. The CDR3 DNA sequence: TGTGCCAGCAATCTAACCCCTGACACCGGGCTGGGGGGCTACACCTTC.

V usage is TRBV12-3 or TRBV12-4 and J usage is TRBJ2-2, with a tentative D call TRBD1 (6 bases). This CDR3 region has 16 residues. Trimming left V 6 bases short and J 0 bases short, with 14 bases between. CDR3 in amino acids: CASSLQGFANTGELFF. DNA for the CDR3: TGTGCCAGCAGCCTTCAGGGGTTCGCGAACACCGGGGAGCTGTTTTTT.

The V gene is TRBV20-1, the J gene TRBJ2-3, with TRBD2 matching 8 bases. This CDR3 has 17 amino acids. V shed 0 bases and J 1 base; nucleotides not matched to a gene: 9. Germline CDR1 and CDR2: DFQATT and SNEGSKA (reference sequence). CDR3 nucleotides: TGCAGTGCTAGAGACCAAGGACTAGCCGCTGGCACAGATACGCAGTATTTT. This gives the protein CSARDQGLAAGTDTQYF.

The V call is TRBV6-5, the J call TRBJ1-2, with D perhaps TRBD1 (5 bases). The V and J ends lost 3 bases and 8 bases respectively, with 13 bases between them. Germline V gene sequence: CDR1 MNHEY, CDR2 SVGAGI. The CDR3 totals 13 residues. This chain's CDR3 is CASSYGGYDGYTF. The CDR3 bases are TGTGCCAGCAGTTATGGGGGATATGACGGCTACACCTTC.

The chain carries TRBV2 and TRBJ1-2; 9 bases map to TRBD1. The germline V gene encodes CDR1 SNHLY and CDR2 FYNNEI. This CDR3 is 15 amino acids long. V gave up 2 bases and J gave up 4 bases; unmatched junction bases: 5. This CDR3 is CASSEPNRGPYGYTF. The CDR3, as DNA: TGTGCCAGCAGTGAACCCAACAGGGGGCCCTATGGCTACACCTTC.

On this clonotype: This could be a read error, since a much larger clone is one nucleotide away. The chain has TRBV6-2 or TRBV6-3 and TRBJ2-5; 9 bases map to TRBD2. The end of the DNA fits TRBJ2-7 better, so the J call may be wrong. CDR1 and CDR2 (germline): MNHEY, SVGEGT. The CDR3 totals 14 residues. CDR3: CASSWVAGAYEQYF. In DNA, the CDR3 is TGTGCCAGCAGTTGGGTAGCGGGGGCCTACGAGCAGTACTTC.

This rearrangement joins TRBV20-1 to TRBJ1-5; TRBD1 is a possible D gene (6 bases). Germline V lookup: CDR1 DFQATT, CDR2 SNEGSKA (reference sequence). The CDR3 covers 13 residues. The ends were cut back, 4 bases at V and 5 bases at J, with 12 bases in the middle. CDR3 loop: CSANRDTDQPQHF. DNA of the CDR3: TGCAGTGCTAACCGGGACACAGATCAGCCCCAGCATTTT.

This clonotype has only a few counts. The chain uses TRBV7-6 and TRBJ2-1; a weak D match, TRBD1 (8 bases). In germline, CDR1 is SGHVS, CDR2 FNYEAQ. The V gene lost 0 bases and the J gene lost 7 bases, with 16 bases spanning the gap. The CDR3 length is 16 residues. The CDR3 protein is CASSLAPTGGENEQFF. The DNA of the CDR3 is TGTGCCAGCAGCTTAGCGCCAACAGGGGGGGAAAATGAGCAGTTCTTC.

This clonotype showed up many times. J is TRBJ2-5 and V is TRBV15; 13 bases map to TRBD2. V gave up 2 bases and J gave up 3 bases; unmatched junction bases: 12. The CDR3 consists of 19 residues. Germline V gives CDR1 LNHNV, CDR2 YYDKDF (reference sequence). The DNA for the CDR3 is TGTGCCACCAGCAGATCCGGGACTAGCGGGGCTATGGGTAAAGAGACCCAGTACTTC. It translates to CATSRSGTSGAMGKETQYF.

This clonotype was detected only a few times. DNA of the CDR3: TGCAGTGCTAGAGATCGGGGGGCCCCTAGATACGAGCAGTACTTC. It codes for CSARDRGAPRYEQYF. This chain links TRBV20-1 with TRBJ2-7; D might be TRBD2 (7 bases). This CDR3 is built from 15 residues. Germline V gives CDR1 DFQATT, CDR2 SNEGSKA (reference sequence). V was pared by 0 bases and J by 4 bases, with 16 bases between.

This chain joins TRBV28 and TRBJ1-5, with D unclear. The germline gives CDR1 MDHEN, CDR2 SYDVKM. Trimming pared 5 bases from V and 2 bases from J, leaving 10 bases between. The CDR3 is 14 residues long. The CDR3 sequence is CASSRPRGNQPQHF. CDR3 bases: TGTGCCAGCAGTCGCCCTCGGGGCAATCAGCCCCAGCATTTT.

With regard to this clonotype: One end of the junction does not line up with germline, which may come from a read error. V and J are TRBV7-3 and TRBJ2-5; TRBD2 might be the D (6 bases). This CDR3 spans 15 amino acids. Germline assignment: CDR1 SGHTA and CDR2 FQGTGA. DNA for the CDR3: TGTACCAGCAGCTTAATGGGAGGTGTTAGCAATGAGCAGTACTTC. Amino acid sequence: CTSSLMGGVSNEQYF.

The chain carries TRBV7-3 and TRBJ2-1; D gene unclear. Trimming pared 2 bases from V and 11 bases from J, leaving 10 bases between. This CDR3 is built from 12 residues. Germline V gene lookup returns CDR1 SGHTA and CDR2 FQGTGA. The DNA of the CDR3 is TGTGCCAGCAGCTTAGAAGGCTACCAGCAGTTCTTC. It yields the protein CASSLEGYQQFF.

This clonotype has a handful of counts. The V and J genes are TRBV3-1 and TRBJ2-7; 7 bases are a match to TRBD1. The V gene's germline CDR1 is LGHDT and CDR2 YNNKEL (reference sequence). The CDR3 sequence is 14 residues long. V shed 1 base and J 3 bases; nucleotides not matched to a gene: 3. The CDR3 spells CASSQVGTDYEQYF. CDR3 DNA sequence: TGTGCCAGCAGCCAAGTGGGGACAGACTACGAGCAGTACTTC.

This chain connects TRBV6-1 to TRBJ2-4; a weak D match, TRBD1 (5 bases). The J call is doubtful: the DNA matches TRBJ2-7 better. The CDR3 has 17 residues. Germline V gives CDR1 MNHNS, CDR2 SASEGT. CDR3 sequence: CASSEARTLATIYEQYF. As DNA, the CDR3 is TGTGCCAGCAGTGAAGCAAGGACACTCGCAACAATCTACGAGCAGTACTTC.

This clonotype was counted a few times. The chain carries TRBV24-1 and TRBJ2-6; D gene ambiguous. The V and J ends lost 5 bases and 2 bases respectively, with 3 bases between them. Germline V gene data show CDR1 as KGHDR and CDR2 as SFDVKD. The CDR3 runs to 13 residues. CDR3 nucleotide sequence: TGTGCCACCAGTGTCCCTGGGGCCAACGTCCTGACTTTC. This translates into CATSVPGANVLTF.

The chain recombines TRBV3-1 with TRBJ1-1; perhaps TRBD1 as D (5 bases). The CDR3 runs 16 residues. The germline CDR1 and CDR2 sequences are LGHDT and YNNKEL (reference sequence). V lost 0 bases and J lost 0, with 11 bases in between. The CDR3: CASSQDRGVVNTEAFF. The DNA for the CDR3 is TGTGCCAGCAGCCAAGATCGAGGGGTCGTGAACACTGAAGCTTTCTTT.